What follows describes a single T cell receptor (beta chain). This CDR3 is built from 19 residues. V shed 3 bases and J 8 bases; nucleotides not matched to a gene: 15. The germline gives CDR1 SGHRS, CDR2 YFSETQ. The sample originates from a study of blood T cell repertoires in COVID-19. Background on the study: From T cells, B-cell-depleted T cells, or PBMCs came the material, which was cDNA or gDNA.

Sequenced by immunoSEQ multiplex PCR; TCRdb stores in-frame clones only, minus some. The sample holds over 200,000 clones, 70% to 90% seen once. Cohort 3 recovery required two negative PCRs, clearance, or symptom resolution. The sample taken for sequencing was PBMCs or T cells enriched from blood (not recorded which). The chain links TRBV5-1 to TRBJ2-6, with TRBD1 identical over 12 bases. The receptor's source is a woman in her fifties or sixties who had recovered from COVID-19. CDR3 residues: CASSSPGQGALLDPNVLTF. The CDR3 coding sequence is TGCGCCAGCAGCTCCCCGGGACAGGGGGCCTTACTTGACCCCAACGTCCTGACTTTC.